The 9 T cell receptor beta chains in this list originate from one sample, sequenced in a study of cytomegalovirus exposure and HLA in healthy donors. PCR involved 60 Vbeta and 13 Jbeta primers. The protocol was immunoSEQ multiplex PCR, while the TCRdb copy is restricted to in-frame clones and leaves out a portion. The sample has under 100,000 clones, about 80% seen once. The specimen sequenced was PBMCs. The receptors shown here come from a man under 40 in good health and CMV-seronegative.

The rearrangement joins TRBV7-8 to TRBJ2-1, with D perhaps TRBD2 (6 bases). Trimming removed 2 bases from V and 10 bases from J, with 18 bases in between. The germline V gene encodes CDR1 SGHVS and CDR2 FQNEAQ. CDR3 length: 15 amino acids. Here the CDR3 DNA reads TGTGCCAGCAGCTTATTCGATCCCGGGGGACTGGAGCAGTTCTTC. As protein: CASSLFDPGGLEQFF.

The chain is built from TRBV6-5 and TRBJ2-3; 7 bases are shared with TRBD2. Germline V CDR1 and CDR2: MNHEY, SVGAGI. Trimming removed 5 bases from V and 2 bases from J; junction bases left unmatched: 7. The CDR3 has 15 residues. CDR3 region: CASSPWLAVTDTQYF. CDR3 bases: TGTGCCAGCAGTCCCTGGCTAGCGGTCACAGATACGCAGTATTTT.

This chain links TRBV27 with TRBJ2-7; maybe TRBD1 (5 bases). This CDR3 contains 12 residues. Germline V gives CDR1 MNHEY, CDR2 SMNVEV (reference sequence). The germline V and J ends were trimmed by 8 bases and 3 bases, with 11 bases remaining between them. In DNA, the CDR3 is TGTGCCAGCGGAGTCAGGGTCTACGAGCAGTACTTC. This codes for CASGVRVYEQYF.

This chain links TRBV10-3 with TRBJ2-2, with 9 bases identical to TRBD2. J gave up 4 bases and V 5 bases, and 5 bases lay outside the gene matches. This CDR3 is built from 15 residues. CDR1 and CDR2 (germline): ENHRY, SYGVKD. CDR3 nucleotides: TGTGCCATCAGTACGGGACTAGCAGGCACCGGGGAGCTGTTTTTT. It codes for CAISTGLAGTGELFF.

The chain has TRBV27 and TRBJ1-4; the D is unclear. Per the germline V gene, CDR1 is MNHEY and CDR2 is SMNVEV (reference sequence). This CDR3 has 14 amino acids. Trimming took off 2 bases at V and 7 bases at J, with 11 bases between the two ends. CDR3 DNA: TGTGCCAGCAGTTTAAGGGAGACCGGTGAAAAACTGTTTTTT. Translation gives CASSLRETGEKLFF.

This chain joins TRBV4-3 and TRBJ2-5, with TRBD1 matching over 8 bases. TRBJ2-7 explains the end of the DNA better; the J call may be wrong. CDR1 and CDR2 from the germline V gene are LGHNA and YSLEER. The length of the CDR3 is 13 residues. CDR3 protein: CASSQETGVEQYF. CDR3 sequence (DNA): TGCGCCAGCAGCCAGGAGACAGGGGTCGAGCAGTACTTC.

This clone was recorded a few times. The genes are TRBV10-3 and TRBJ2-7; D is unresolved. The CDR3 is made up of 12 amino acids. With 10 bases removed from V and 0 bases from J, the gap between germline ends came to 10 bases. The germline CDR1 and CDR2 sequences are ENHRY and SYGVKD. The DNA for the CDR3 is TGTGCCACCGCGTCGAGCTCCTACGAGCAGTACTTC. Amino acid sequence: CATASSSYEQYF.

This clone occurred a few times. The chain is built from TRBV25-1 and TRBJ2-7; tentatively, D is TRBD1 (5 bases). Germline V CDR1 and CDR2: MGHDK, SYGVNS. This CDR3 has 14 amino acids. The V and J ends lost 3 bases and 2 bases respectively, with 11 bases between them. CDR3 sequence (DNA): TGTGCCAGCAGTGAGCAGGGTGTTCCCTACGAGCAGTACTTC. Translating it yields CASSEQGVPYEQYF.

The V call is TRBV12-2, the J call TRBJ2-5; the table's D call, TRBD1, was not checked against the DNA. TRBV12-2 is a recognized pseudogene. This CDR3 spans 15 amino acids. CDR3 sequence: CASRFGQVFQETQYF. DNA for the CDR3: TGTGCAAGTCGCTTCGGACAGGTCTTCCAAGAGACCCAGTACTTC.